The entry below describes one T cell receptor (beta chain). Its antigen remains unknown. Amplified TCR beta CDR3 regions came from RNA transcripts. The HTBI set primed first-round TCR CDR3 RT-PCR. TCRdb re-called the multiplex PCR reads through MiXCR, storing one row per CDR3 protein. Of a few hundred thousand distinct CDR3 sequences listed, about 43% are singletons. The authors deemed Graves' hyperthyroidism stable absent ophthalmopathy progression within 18 months. These data come from a study of T cells in Graves' hyperthyroidism and ophthalmopathy. Study outcomes and limitations: Ophthalmopathy could be told apart from stable hyperthyroidism with a 13 V-J model.

The sequenced sample was peripheral blood or thyroid tissue (not recorded which). The TCR sequence derives from a woman under 30 with Graves' hyperthyroidism.

In nucleotides, the CDR3 is TGTGCCAGCATTGGCGTTTTAGCCGGGGAGGGAGAGACCCAGTACTTC. The encoded protein is CASIGVLAGEGETQYF. The chain recombines TRBV7-9 with TRBJ2-5, with 7 bases fitting TRBD2. J gave up 4 bases and V 7 bases, and 15 bases lay outside the gene matches. Germline assignment: CDR1 SEHNR and CDR2 FQNEAQ (reference sequence). The CDR3 runs 16 residues. The variable domain in full, with the rest retrieved from reference TRBV7-9 and TRBJ2-5, is DTGVSQNPRHKITKRGQNVTFRCDPISEHNRLYWYRQTLGQGPEFLTYFQNEAQLEKSRLLSDRFSAERPKGSFSTLEIQRTEQGDSAMYLCASIGVLAGEGETQYFGPGTRLLVL.